These 17 T cell receptor beta chains share one sample of origin, sequenced in a study of CD8 T cells in Susac syndrome. An input of about 0.45 to 1 ug of RNA was subjected to reverse transcription using random hexamers. In TCRdb, the immunoSEQ multiplex PCR reads were re-called with MiXCR into one record per CDR3 protein. Among 130,000 to 150,000 distinct CDR3 sequences listed, roughly 94% were seen once. The specimen sequenced was CD4+ T cells from PBMCs. The receptors derive from a human donor in good health.

This clonotype was seen just once. The rearrangement links TRBV27 to TRBJ2-7, with 10 bases identical to TRBD1. The CDR3 totals 14 residues. CDR1 and CDR2 from the germline V gene are MNHEY and SMNVEV (reference sequence). V lost 3 bases, J lost 4 bases, and 3 bases stayed unmatched. The CDR3 reads CASSFGTGEYEQYF. DNA of the CDR3: TGTGCCAGCAGTTTCGGGACAGGGGAATACGAGCAGTACTTC.

V is TRBV30 and J is TRBJ2-1, with 8 bases identical to TRBD2. Germline V lookup: CDR1 GTSNPN, CDR2 SVGIG (reference sequence). With 4 bases clipped from V and 2 bases from J, the junction kept 7 bases outside the gene matches. This CDR3 region has 15 residues. The CDR3 nucleotides are TGTGCCTGGACTCGGGGGGGTGTCCCCTACAATGAGCAGTTCTTC. Its protein is CAWTRGGVPYNEQFF.

The chain has TRBV5-1 and TRBJ2-5; the match to TRBD2 covers 12 bases. The length of the CDR3 is 20 residues. Trimming cost V 4 bases and J 4 bases; bases outside gene matches: 20. Germline V gives CDR1 SGHRS, CDR2 YFSETQ. CDR3 bases: TGCGCCAGCAGCCGTCAACACCGGACTAGCGGGGCCTTCGAGGGAGAGACCCAGTACTTC. This encodes CASSRQHRTSGAFEGETQYF.

This clonotype showed up just once. Lacking the conserved final phenylalanine or tryptophan, this CDR3 likely reflects a read error. The rearrangement links TRBV29-1 to TRBJ2-3, with TRBD2 as a possible D gene (5 bases). Deletions cut 4 bases from V and 3 bases from J, with 20 bases between. This CDR3 has 16 residues. Germline loops: CDR1 SQVTM, CDR2 ANQGSEA. CDR3 nucleotides: TGCAGCGTTGTTTGGGCGTCGAGAGGGAGTACAGATACGCAGTATCTT. It encodes CSVVWASRGSTDTQYL.

The rearrangement links TRBV18 to TRBJ2-3; D unresolved. V lost 3 bases, J lost 2 bases, and 9 bases lay in between. This CDR3 contains 14 residues. Germline lookup yields CDR1 KGHSH and CDR2 LQKENI. This chain's CDR3 is CASSPGGTTDTQYF. The CDR3 coding sequence is TGTGCCAGCTCACCGGGCGGAACCACAGATACGCAGTATTTT.

CDR3 loop: CASSWRAGTEAFF. The CDR3 bases are TGCGCCAGCAGCTGGAGGGCTGGTACTGAAGCTTTCTTT. The chain recombines TRBV5-1 with TRBJ1-1; D uncertain. Trimming stripped 3 bases from V and 5 bases from J, with 11 bases between. The CDR3 length is 13 residues. Germline V lookup: CDR1 SGHRS, CDR2 YFSETQ. Full variable domain (rest looked up from reference TRBV5-1 and TRBJ1-1): KAGVTQTPRYLIKTRGQQVTLSCSPISGHRSVSWYQQTPGQGLQFLFEYFSETQRNKGNFPGRFSGRQFSNSRSEMNVSTLELGDSALYLCASSWRAGTEAFFGQGTRLTVV.

This chain connects TRBV5-1 to TRBJ1-5, with D perhaps TRBD1 (5 bases). Between the trimmed V and J ends, which lost 0 bases and 9 bases, there was a span of 10 bases. From germline, CDR1 is SGHRS and CDR2 YFSETQ. The CDR3 has 13 residues. CDR3 in DNA: TGCGCCAGCAGCTTGGAGGGGCGATGGCCCCAGCATTTT. Protein product: CASSLEGRWPQHF.

The chain uses TRBV3-1 and TRBJ2-2, with D possibly being TRBD2 (6 bases). CDR1 is LGHDT and CDR2 is YNNKEL in the germline V gene (reference sequence). The CDR3 is 14 amino acids. V was cut by 4 bases and J by 6 bases, with 12 bases left in between. CDR3: CASSRRAGAGELFF. CDR3 nucleotide sequence: TGTGCCAGCAGCCGGAGGGCCGGTGCCGGGGAGCTGTTTTTT.

The V gene is TRBV7-2, the J gene TRBJ2-1; 10 positions match TRBD2. The ends lost 0 bases at V and 13 bases at J; junction bases unmatched: 12. CDR1 and CDR2 (germline): SGHTA, FQGNSA. CDR3 size: 16 residues. CDR3 region: CASSLASGRAAPGQFF. The CDR3 DNA reads as TGTGCCAGCAGCTTAGCGAGCGGGAGGGCCGCCCCGGGACAGTTCTTC.

The table lists this clonotype with a count of one. The J gene is TRBJ1-2, the V gene TRBV12-3 or TRBV12-4; no clear D gene. This CDR3 is built from 11 residues. Trimming took off 6 bases at V and 1 base at J, with 3 bases between the two ends. The CDR3 DNA is TGTGCCAGCAGGTATAACTATGGCTACACCTTC. Translating it yields CASRYNYGYTF.

This chain uses TRBV7-2 with TRBJ2-1; D gene unclear. Per germline, CDR1 SGHTA and CDR2 FQGNSA. Trimming left V 5 bases short and J 0 bases short, with 11 bases between. The CDR3 contains 15 residues. In DNA form, the CDR3 reads TGTGCCAGCAGCCCTACCAGGACCTCCTACAATGAGCAGTTCTTC. Protein: CASSPTRTSYNEQFF. The variable domain in full, completed from reference TRBV7-2 and TRBJ2-1, reads GAGVSQSPSNKVTEKGKDVELRCDPISGHTALYWYRQSLGQGLEFLIYFQGNSAPDKSGLPSDRFSAERTGGSVSTLTIQRTQQEDSAVYLCASSPTRTSYNEQFFGPGTRLTVL.

This clonotype was seen a single time. The gene calls are TRBV7-9 and TRBJ2-2; D uncertain. Germline CDR1 reads SEHNR; CDR2 reads FQNEAQ (reference sequence). V gave up 1 base and J gave up 6 bases, with 9 bases separating them. This CDR3 region has 14 residues. Written as DNA, the CDR3 is TGTGCCAGCAGCTTAGGTCCCGTTCCCGGGGAGCTGTTTTTT. It is translated as CASSLGPVPGELFF.

The chain carries TRBV18 and TRBJ1-1; TRBD1 matches at 7 bases. V shed 2 bases, J shed 2 bases, and the junction held 5 bases outside the gene matches. The CDR3 extends over 15 amino acids. Germline V lookup: CDR1 KGHSH, CDR2 LQKENI. The CDR3 DNA reads TGTGCCAGCTCACCAACCGGGACAGTCAACACTGAAGCTTTCTTT. This translates into CASSPTGTVNTEAFF.

The chain is built from TRBV19 and TRBJ2-1; TRBD2 matches at 15 bases. With 3 bases clipped from V and 8 bases from J, the junction kept 8 bases outside the gene matches. CDR1 is LNHDA, CDR2 SQIVND, per germline (reference sequence). The CDR3 is made up of 17 amino acids. In DNA form, the CDR3 reads TGTGCCAGTAGTATCGACTCGGGACTAGCGGGAGGTGATGAGCAGTTCTTC. Amino acid sequence: CASSIDSGLAGGDEQFF.

The chain uses TRBV11-2 and TRBJ2-5, with TRBD2 identical over 15 bases. The CDR3 extends over 18 amino acids. From germline, CDR1 is SGHAT and CDR2 FQNNGV. The J segment lost 5 bases and the V segment lost 5 bases, leaving 12 bases of the junction unmatched. The CDR3 is CASSPGTSGRNGRETQYF. The CDR3 coding sequence is TGTGCCAGCAGCCCCGGGACTAGCGGGAGGAACGGTCGCGAGACCCAGTACTTC. The full variable domain, rest sourced from reference TRBV11-2 and TRBJ2-5, is EAGVAQSPRYKIIEKRQSVAFWCNPISGHATLYWYQQILGQGPKLLIQFQNNGVVDDSQLPKDRFSAERLKGVDSTLKIQPAKLEDSAVYLCASSPGTSGRNGRETQYFGPGTRLLVL.

The chain joins TRBV4-1 to TRBJ2-6; a weak D match, TRBD2 (5 bases). Germline V gene data show CDR1 as MGHRA and CDR2 as YSYEKL. The CDR3 is 19 residues long. Trimming took 0 bases from V and 0 from J, leaving 15 bases between them. This chain's CDR3 is CASSQDHGSAASGANVLTF. The DNA for the CDR3 is TGCGCCAGCAGCCAAGATCATGGGAGTGCGGCCTCTGGGGCCAACGTCCTGACTTTC.

The V and J genes are TRBV3-1 and TRBJ1-2; D remains ambiguous. V dropped 0 bases and J dropped 8 bases, with 13 bases sitting between them. Germline V gene data show CDR1 as LGHDT and CDR2 as YNNKEL (reference sequence). This CDR3 spans 14 amino acids. CDR3 amino acids: CASSQDYGKLGYTF. In nucleotides, the CDR3 is TGTGCCAGCAGCCAAGATTATGGAAAATTAGGCTACACCTTC. The full variable domain, with the rest looked up from reference TRBV3-1 and TRBJ1-2, is DTAVSQTPKYLVTQMGNDKSIKCEQNLGHDTMYWYKQDSKKFLKIMFSYNNKELIINETVPNRFSPKSPDKAHLNLHINSLELGDSAVYFCASSQDYGKLGYTFGSGTRLTVV.